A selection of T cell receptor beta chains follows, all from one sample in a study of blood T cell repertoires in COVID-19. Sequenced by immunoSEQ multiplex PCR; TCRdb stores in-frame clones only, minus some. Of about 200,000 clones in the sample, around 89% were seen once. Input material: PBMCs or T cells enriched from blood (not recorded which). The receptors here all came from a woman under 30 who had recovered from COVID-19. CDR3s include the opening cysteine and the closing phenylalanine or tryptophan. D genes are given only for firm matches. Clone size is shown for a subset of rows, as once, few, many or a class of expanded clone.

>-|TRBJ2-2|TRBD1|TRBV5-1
CASSWDRATGELFF
TGCGCCAGCAGCTGGGACAGGGCCACCGGGGAGCTGTTTTTT
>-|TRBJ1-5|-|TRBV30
CAWSPRALEPQHF
TGTGCCTGGAGTCCCCGTGCTCTAGAGCCCCAGCATTTT
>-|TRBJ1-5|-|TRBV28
CASSPPGGLTSEPQHF
TGTGCCAGCAGTCCCCCCGGAGGGCTAACTTCAGAGCCCCAGCATTTT
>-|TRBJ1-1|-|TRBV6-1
CASSGRELKGNTEAFF
TGTGCCAGCAGTGGACGGGAACTCAAAGGGAACACTGAAGCTTTCTTT
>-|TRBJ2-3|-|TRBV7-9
CASSLAGLPTDTQYF
TGTGCCAGCAGCTTAGCTGGTCTACCCACAGATACGCAGTATTTT
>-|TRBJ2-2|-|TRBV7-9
CASSFSLNTGELFF
TGTGCCAGCAGCTTTTCTCTGAACACCGGGGAGCTGTTTTTT
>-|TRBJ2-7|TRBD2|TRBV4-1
CASSPGPGGDYEQYF
TGCGCCAGCAGCCCAGGGCCGGGGGGAGACTACGAGCAGTACTTC
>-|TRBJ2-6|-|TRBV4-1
CASSQEGRARSGANVLTF
TGCGCCAGCAGCCAAGAAGGCAGGGCTCGCTCTGGGGCCAACGTCCTGACTTTC
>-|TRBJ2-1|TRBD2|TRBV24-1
CATSDTLAGDPNEQFF
TGTGCCACCAGTGACACCCTAGCGGGGGATCCCAATGAGCAGTTCTTC
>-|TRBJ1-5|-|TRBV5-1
CASSSVSNQPQHF
TGCGCCAGCAGCTCCGTTAGCAATCAGCCCCAGCATTTT
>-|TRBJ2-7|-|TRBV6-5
CASRSRGGEQYF
TGTGCCAGCAGATCCCGGGGTGGCGAGCAGTACTTC
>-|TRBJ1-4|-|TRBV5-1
CASSLDNGGKNEKLFF
TGCGCCAGCAGCCTCGATAACGGCGGTAAGAATGAAAAACTGTTTTTT
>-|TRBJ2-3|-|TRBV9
CASSVMGHPTDTQYF
TGTGCCAGCAGCGTGATGGGACACCCCACAGATACGCAGTATTTT
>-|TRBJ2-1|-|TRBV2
CASSPDYNEQFF
TGTGCCAGCAGTCCAGATTACAATGAGCAGTTCTTC
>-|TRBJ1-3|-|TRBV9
CASSVASGAGLGNTIYF
TGTGCCAGCAGCGTAGCTAGTGGCGCGGGACTTGGAAACACCATATATTTT
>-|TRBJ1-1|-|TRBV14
CASSLGGNTEAFF
TGTGCCAGCAGCCTGGGGGGGAACACTGAAGCTTTCTTT
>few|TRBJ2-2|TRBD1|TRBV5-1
CASSSGTGLNGELFF
TGCGCCAGCAGCTCCGGGACAGGGCTTAACGGGGAGCTGTTTTTT
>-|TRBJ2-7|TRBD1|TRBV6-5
CASSRRGRSYEQYF
TGTGCCAGCAGCCGCAGGGGGCGGTCGTACGAGCAGTACTTC
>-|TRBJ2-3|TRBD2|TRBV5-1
CASSSGTSGGTDTQYF
TGCGCCAGCAGCTCTGGGACTAGCGGGGGCACAGATACGCAGTATTTT
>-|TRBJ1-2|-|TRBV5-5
CASSLPTNYGYTF
TGTGCCAGCAGCCTTCCTACTAACTATGGCTACACCTTC
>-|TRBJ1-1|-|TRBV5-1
CASSLARRKAFF
TGCGCCAGCAGCTTGGCGAGGAGGAAAGCTTTCTTT
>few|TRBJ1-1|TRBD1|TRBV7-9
CASSLRTGWDTEAFF
TGTGCCAGCAGCTTGAGGACAGGGTGGGACACTGAAGCTTTCTTT
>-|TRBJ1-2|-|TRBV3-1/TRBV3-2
CASSQGAGYTF
TGTGCCAGCAGCCAAGGGGCAGGCTACACCTTC
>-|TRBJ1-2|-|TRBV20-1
CSGGQIYGYTF
TGCAGTGGAGGGCAGATCTATGGCTACACCTTC
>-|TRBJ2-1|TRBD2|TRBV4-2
CASSTGGLYNEQFF
TGTGCCAGCAGTACGGGGGGGCTATACAATGAGCAGTTCTTC
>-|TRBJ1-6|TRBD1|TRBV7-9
CASSSGRGNSPLHF
TGTGCCAGCAGCTCGGGCAGGGGGAATTCACCCCTCCACTTT
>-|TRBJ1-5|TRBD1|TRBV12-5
CASGLGTGADQPQHF
TGTGCTAGTGGTTTGGGGACAGGGGCGGATCAGCCCCAGCATTTT
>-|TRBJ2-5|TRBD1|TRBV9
CASSSHPRDRGRETQYF
TGTGCCAGCAGCTCACACCCCCGGGACAGGGGTAGAGAGACCCAGTACTTC
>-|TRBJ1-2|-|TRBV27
CASSSGYGYTF
TGTGCCAGCAGTTCGGGTTATGGCTACACCTTC
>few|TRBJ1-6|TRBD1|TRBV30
CACRGDRGLGSPLHF
TGTGCCTGCCGGGGGGACAGGGGGCTTGGTTCACCCCTCCACTTT
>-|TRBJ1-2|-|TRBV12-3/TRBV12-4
CASSFYSGDGYTF
TGTGCCAGCAGTTTTTACTCGGGGGATGGCTACACCTTC
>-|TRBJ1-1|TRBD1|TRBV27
CASRLSGTALNTEAFF
TGTGCCAGCAGGCTTAGCGGGACAGCCTTGAACACTGAAGCTTTCTTT
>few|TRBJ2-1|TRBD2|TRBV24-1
CATSDLSGGDSYNEQFF
TGTGCCACCAGTGACCTCTCGGGGGGGGACTCCTACAATGAGCAGTTCTTC
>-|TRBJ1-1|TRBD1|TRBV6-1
CASSAPGQGRNTEAFF
TGTGCCAGCAGTGCTCCTGGACAGGGGAGGAACACTGAAGCTTTCTTT
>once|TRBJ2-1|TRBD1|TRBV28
CASISPGQSSYNEQFF
TGTGCCAGCATTTCCCCGGGACAGAGCTCCTACAATGAGCAGTTCTTC
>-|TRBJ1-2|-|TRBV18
CASSPNRDGDYGYTF
TGTGCCAGCTCACCCAACAGGGATGGAGACTATGGCTACACCTTC
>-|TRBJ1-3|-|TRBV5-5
CASKTHSGNTIYF
TGTGCCAGTAAGACTCACTCTGGAAACACCATATATTTT
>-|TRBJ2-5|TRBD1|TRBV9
CASSAGQGAETQYF
TGTGCCAGCAGCGCGGGACAGGGGGCTGAGACCCAGTACTTC
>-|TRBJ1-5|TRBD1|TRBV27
CASSSPGTGVVNQPQHF
TGTGCCAGCAGTTCCCCCGGGACAGGGGTTGTTAATCAGCCCCAGCATTTT
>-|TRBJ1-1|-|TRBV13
CASRLGKTEAFF
TGTGCCAGCCGTTTGGGCAAAACTGAAGCTTTCTTT
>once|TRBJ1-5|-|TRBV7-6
CASSLESDQPQHF
TGTGCCAGCAGCTTAGAATCGGATCAGCCCCAGCATTTT
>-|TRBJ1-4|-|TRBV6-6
CASSYSAGQTNEKLFF
TGTGCCAGCAGTTACTCAGCGGGGCAGACTAATGAAAAACTGTTTTTT
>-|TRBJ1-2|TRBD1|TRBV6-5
CAGGGTGANYGYTF
TGTGCCGGTGGGGGGACAGGGGCTAACTATGGCTACACCTTC
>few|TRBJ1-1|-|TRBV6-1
CASSERGNTEAFF
TGTGCCAGCAGTGAAAGGGGGAACACTGAAGCTTTCTTT
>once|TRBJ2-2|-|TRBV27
CASTSTGELFF
TGTGCCAGCACATCCACCGGGGAGCTGTTTTTT